The source of this T cell receptor beta chain is a study of blood T cell repertoires in COVID-19. Here immunoSEQ multiplex PCR was the method, and the copy in TCRdb shows in-frame clones only, minus some. The repertoire has over 100,000 clones, about 87% of them found once; the top ten carry 2.5%. Germline CDR1 is SEHNR and CDR2 is FQNEAQ (reference sequence). V dropped 7 bases and J dropped 4 bases, with 16 bases sitting between them. The CDR3 totals 14 residues. This sequence was found in a man aged 50 to 59 with active COVID-19. Input material: peripheral blood. This chain uses TRBV7-9 with TRBJ1-2, with D possibly TRBD1 on 5 matching bases. The CDR3 protein is CASTLGEGSYGYTF. The DNA for the CDR3 is TGTGCCAGCACCCTTGGGGAGGGGTCCTATGGCTACACCTTC.